This TCR beta chain was documented in a study of Ad26.COV2.S vaccination and SARS-CoV-2 variants. Background on the study: The vaccine Ad26.COV2.S was put into the muscle once, or twice with 56 days between.

The CDR3 is made up of 13 amino acids. Trimming cost V 6 bases and J 9 bases, with 15 bases left between them. Germline CDR1 and CDR2: MNHEY and SMNVEV (reference sequence). Treatment described: 15 to 20 received Ad26.COV2.S at low or high dose, single or two shots; 5 received placebo; per-sample allocation not given. Each sample was drawn 63 days after the first injection (of vaccine or placebo). Donation came from an adult in Boston who was aged 18-55 years. Study findings and constraints: Placebo recipients showed lower spike-specific TCR breadth than vaccinees. Non-spike TCR breadth did not differ much between vaccine and placebo recipients.

The data were produced by immunoSEQ multiplex PCR, yet TCRdb's version contains in-frame clones alone and is incomplete. The table shows about 320,000 clones, with around 81% occurring only once. This clone was picked up many times. Its antigen is not identified. The J gene is TRBJ1-5, the V gene TRBV27; perhaps TRBD1 as D (6 bases). This TCR derives from a person aged 18-60 years who received the Ad26.COV2.S COVID-19 vaccine or a placebo. The source was peripheral blood, collected in a trial of Ad26.COV2.S vaccine versus placebo. Here the CDR3 DNA reads TGTGCCAGCAGGACACAGGGCGTAGGGCCCCAGCATTTT. It is translated as CASRTQGVGPQHF.